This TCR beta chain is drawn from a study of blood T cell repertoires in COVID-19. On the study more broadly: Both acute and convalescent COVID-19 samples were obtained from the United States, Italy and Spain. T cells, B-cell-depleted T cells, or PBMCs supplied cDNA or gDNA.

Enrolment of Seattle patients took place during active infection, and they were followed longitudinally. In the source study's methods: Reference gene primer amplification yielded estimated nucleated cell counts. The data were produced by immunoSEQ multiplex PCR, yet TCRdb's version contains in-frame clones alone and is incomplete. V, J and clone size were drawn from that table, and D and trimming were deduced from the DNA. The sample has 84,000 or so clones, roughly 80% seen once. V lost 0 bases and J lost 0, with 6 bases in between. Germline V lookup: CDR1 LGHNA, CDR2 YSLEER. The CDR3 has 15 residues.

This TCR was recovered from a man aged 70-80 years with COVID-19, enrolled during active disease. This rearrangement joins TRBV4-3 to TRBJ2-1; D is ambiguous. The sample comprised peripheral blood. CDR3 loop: CASSQEWSSYNEQFF. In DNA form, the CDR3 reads TGCGCCAGCAGCCAAGAATGGAGCTCCTACAATGAGCAGTTCTTC.